This is a list of T cell receptor beta chains from one sample in a study of Ad26.COV2.S vaccination and SARS-CoV-2 variants. This table comes from immunoSEQ multiplex PCR, and its TCRdb copy is limited to in-frame clones, with some not included. Counted here are 180,000 or so clones, around 88% occurring once; the ten biggest clones make up 4.5% to 7.5%. The source material was peripheral blood, sampled after recovery from COVID-19. These receptor sequences come from a human donor who had recovered from COVID-19. The CDR3 runs from the conserved cysteine through the conserved F or W. Fields, in order: V gene, J gene, clone size, D gene, CDR3 protein, CDR3 DNA. D genes are given only for firm matches. Expanded clones are given a class, and other clones once, few, many or no size at all.

TRBV12-5	TRBJ2-6	-	-	CASGLVRVGGTFGGANVLTF	TGTGCTAGTGGTTTGGTACGGGTGGGGGGCACCTTCGGTGGGGCCAACGTCCTGACTTTC
TRBV11-2	TRBJ2-1	few	-	CASSLQVSYNEQFF	TGTGCCAGCAGCTTACAAGTCAGTTACAATGAGCAGTTCTTC
TRBV30	TRBJ2-5	-	-	CAWSVLMRHQQETQYF	TGTGCCTGGAGTGTACTAATGAGACACCAACAAGAGACCCAGTACTTC
TRBV28	TRBJ2-1	many	TRBD2	CASLSPWGGSSYNEQFF	TGTGCCAGCTTATCCCCCTGGGGGGGGAGCTCCTACAATGAGCAGTTCTTC
TRBV7-8	TRBJ1-4	-	-	CASSLDRSRNEKLFF	TGTGCCAGCAGCCTTGACAGGTCGCGGAATGAAAAACTGTTTTTT
TRBV4-1	TRBJ2-5	-	-	CASSQGGLYQETQYF	TGCGCCAGCAGCCAAGGAGGGCTCTACCAAGAGACCCAGTACTTC
TRBV18	TRBJ2-5	-	TRBD1	CASSPRTGQETQYF	TGTGCCAGCTCACCAAGGACAGGTCAAGAGACCCAGTACTTC
TRBV2	TRBJ2-3	-	-	CASSPGRADTQYF	TGTGCCAGCAGCCCAGGGCGAGCAGATACGCAGTATTTT
TRBV7-3	TRBJ2-1	-	TRBD2	CASSLTSGGYNEQFF	TGTGCCAGCAGCCTTACTAGCGGGGGTTACAATGAGCAGTTCTTC
TRBV15	TRBJ2-5	-	TRBD1	CATSRRGGASETQYF	TGTGCCACCAGCAGAAGAGGGGGCGCCTCCGAGACCCAGTACTTC
TRBV4-1	TRBJ1-5	-	-	CASSQGGAGAVVGQPQHF	TGCGCCAGCAGCCAAGGGGGGGCCGGGGCAGTTGTAGGTCAGCCCCAGCATTTT
TRBV5-1	TRBJ1-1	once	TRBD1	CASSQQGETEAFF	TGCGCCAGCAGCCAACAGGGGGAAACTGAAGCTTTCTTT
TRBV6-6	TRBJ1-2	-	-	CASLRGEHPIGYTF	TGTGCCAGCCTTAGGGGGGAGCATCCTATTGGCTACACCTTC
TRBV2	TRBJ1-4	-	-	CASSEVGGGRDEKLFF	TGTGCCAGCAGTGAAGTCGGGGGTGGCAGGGACGAAAAACTGTTTTTT
TRBV27	TRBJ2-7	-	TRBD2	CASSPAVGTSGRVGYEQYF	TGTGCCAGCAGTCCCGCCGTAGGGACTAGCGGGAGGGTTGGCTACGAGCAGTACTTC
TRBV7-6	TRBJ2-1	-	TRBD1	CASSLGTDRGLGEQFF	TGTGCCAGCAGCTTAGGGACGGACAGGGGGCTCGGGGAGCAGTTCTTC
TRBV21-1	TRBJ2-1	-	-	CASSTRSGGPNREQFF	TGTGCCAGCAGCACACGGAGCGGGGGCCCGAACAGGGAGCAGTTCTTC
TRBV19	TRBJ2-5	-	-	CASSISGWGPRLGETQYF	TGTGCCAGTAGTATATCGGGATGGGGACCGCGGCTCGGGGAGACCCAGTACTTC
TRBV6-6	TRBJ2-1	-	TRBD2	CASSLRDYQEQFF	TGTGCCAGCAGTCTCCGGGACTACCAAGAGCAGTTCTTC
TRBV30	TRBJ2-5	-	-	CACPPRGPQETQYF	TGTGCCTGCCCGCCCCGGGGGCCCCAAGAGACCCAGTACTTC
TRBV2	TRBJ2-1	-	TRBD2	CASSEAPAGGRGEQFF	TGTGCCAGCAGTGAAGCCCCCGCGGGAGGCCGGGGTGAGCAGTTCTTC
TRBV6-6	TRBJ2-5	-	-	CASSGRTKETQYF	TGTGCCAGCAGTGGACGGACCAAAGAGACCCAGTACTTC
TRBV5-1	TRBJ2-3	-	-	CASSPPGEADTQYF	TGCGCCAGCAGCCCCCCAGGGGAAGCAGATACGCAGTATTTT
TRBV29-1	TRBJ2-3	-	-	CSGRDRRDTQYF	TGCAGCGGTCGGGACCGCAGAGATACGCAGTATTTT
TRBV28	TRBJ1-4	-	-	CASSVGITGGEKLFF	TGTGCCAGCAGCGTAGGGATAACGGGCGGTGAAAAACTGTTTTTT
TRBV29-1	TRBJ1-2	-	-	CSVDRYYREGEGYTF	TGCAGCGTTGACCGTTATTACAGGGAGGGAGAGGGCTACACCTTC
TRBV10-3	TRBJ1-6	-	-	CAISSYENSPLHF	TGTGCCATCAGTTCCTATGAGAATTCACCCCTCCACTTT
TRBV6-5	TRBJ1-5	-	-	CASSSRVNQPQHF	TGTGCCAGCAGTTCAAGGGTTAATCAGCCCCAGCATTTT
TRBV18	TRBJ2-5	-	TRBD1	CASSPRLGGETQYF	TGTGCCAGCTCACCCCGATTAGGGGGCGAGACCCAGTACTTC
TRBV18	TRBJ2-2	-	-	CASSSGPRTGELFF	TGTGCCAGCTCATCTGGGCCGAGGACCGGGGAGCTGTTTTTT
TRBV3-1/TRBV3-2	TRBJ1-1	-	-	CASSQAWNTEAFF	TGTGCCAGCAGCCAGGCCTGGAACACTGAAGCTTTCTTT
TRBV6-4	TRBJ1-3	-	TRBD1	CARGDRSLSGNTIYF	TGTGCCAGAGGGGACAGAAGTCTCTCTGGAAACACCATATATTTT
TRBV6-2/TRBV6-3	TRBJ2-5	-	-	CASSYLLGETQYF	TGTGCCAGCAGTTATTTACTAGGGGAGACCCAGTACTTC
TRBV7-2	TRBJ1-1	-	TRBD1	CASSRQGRSQSEAFF	TGTGCCAGCAGCAGACAGGGTAGGAGTCAATCCGAAGCTTTCTTT
TRBV27	TRBJ1-6	-	TRBD1	CASSLGTGYSPLHF	TGTGCCAGCAGTTTAGGGACAGGGTATTCACCCCTCCACTTT
TRBV27	TRBJ2-1	once	-	CASSFRGGKNEQFF	TGTGCCAGCAGTTTCAGGGGGGGGAAAAATGAGCAGTTCTTC
TRBV5-1	TRBJ1-1	-	-	CASRLQGVGRNTEAFF	TGCGCCAGCCGATTACAAGGCGTAGGGCGGAACACTGAAGCTTTCTTT
TRBV5-1	TRBJ2-5	-	TRBD2	CASSISGGRETQYF	TGCGCCAGCAGCATTAGCGGGGGAAGGGAGACCCAGTACTTC
TRBV5-4	TRBJ2-7	-	-	CASSSDSTYEQYF	TGTGCCAGCAGTTCCGACAGTACCTACGAGCAGTACTTC
TRBV29-1	TRBJ1-1	-	-	CSVEEFRGSTEAFF	TGCAGCGTTGAAGAATTCAGGGGAAGCACTGAAGCTTTCTTT
TRBV7-3	TRBJ2-1	-	-	CASSSRGADNEQFF	TGTGCCAGCAGTTCAAGGGGGGCCGACAATGAGCAGTTCTTC
TRBV11-3	TRBJ2-1	once	TRBD2	CASSLPSGSNEQFF	TGTGCCAGCAGCTTACCGAGCGGGAGCAATGAGCAGTTCTTC
TRBV28	TRBJ2-5	-	-	CASSLSRRRGNQETQYF	TGTGCCAGCAGTTTATCAAGGAGGAGGGGAAACCAAGAGACCCAGTACTTC
TRBV10-3	TRBJ2-2	-	-	CAISDTAAPNTGELFF	TGTGCCATCAGTGATACGGCGGCTCCGAACACCGGGGAGCTGTTTTTT
TRBV5-4	TRBJ2-5	-	-	CASSPPAAGPYQETQYF	TGTGCCAGCAGCCCACCCGCCGCGGGACCGTATCAAGAGACCCAGTACTTC
TRBV25-1	TRBJ2-7	few	TRBD1	CASSEDRGVNEQYF	TGTGCCAGCAGTGAGGACAGGGGAGTAAACGAGCAGTACTTC
TRBV15	TRBJ1-1	-	-	CATSREEGGTEAFF	TGTGCCACCAGCAGAGAAGAAGGGGGCACTGAAGCTTTCTTT
TRBV6-1	TRBJ2-6	-	-	CASSEGRHDLFSGANVLTF	TGTGCCAGCAGTGAAGGTAGACACGACCTCTTTTCTGGGGCCAACGTCCTGACTTTC
TRBV3-1/TRBV3-2	TRBJ1-6	-	TRBD1	CASSQPDRGSPLHF	TGTGCCAGCAGCCAGCCGGACAGGGGCTCACCCCTCCACTTT
TRBV5-5	TRBJ1-3	-	-	CASSWQTATGNTIYF	TGTGCCAGCAGCTGGCAGACGGCTACTGGAAACACCATATATTTT
TRBV14	TRBJ2-2	-	-	CASSQGRDYGELFF	TGTGCCAGCAGCCAAGGCCGGGATTACGGGGAGCTGTTTTTT
TRBV24-1	TRBJ2-7	once	TRBD1	CATSAPGQGHEQYF	TGTGCCACCAGTGCCCCCGGACAGGGCCACGAGCAGTACTTC
TRBV7-2	TRBJ2-1	-	TRBD2	CASSWTSGGYNEQFF	TGTGCCAGCAGCTGGACTAGCGGGGGTTACAATGAGCAGTTCTTC
TRBV12-3/TRBV12-4	TRBJ2-3	-	-	CASSRLVGTQYF	TGTGCCAGCAGTCGACTAGTAGGTACGCAGTATTTT
TRBV30	TRBJ2-5	-	TRBD1	CAWSRGQILLFLTQYF	TGTGCCTGGAGTCGGGGACAGATCCTTCTCTTCTTGACCCAGTACTTC